This T cell receptor beta chain was obtained from a study of T cell changes during pregnancy in multiple sclerosis. TCRdb's table, derived via immunoSEQ multiplex PCR, lists solely in-frame clones and lacks some. The sample gives under 90,000 clones, 92% of which show up once; 3.7% is in the top ten. Germline-derived CDR1 and CDR2 are SQVTM and ANQGSEA. The CDR3 spans 12 residues. V lost 8 bases, J lost 3 bases, and 2 bases stayed unmatched. Material: peripheral blood, obtained after pregnancy. This receptor was identified in a female donor in good health, enrolled as a control in a pregnancy study. The J gene is TRBJ2-1, the V gene TRBV29-1; 9 nucleotides match TRBD2. As DNA, the CDR3 is TGCAGCCTAGCGGGGCTCTACAATGAGCAGTTCTTC. It is translated as CSLAGLYNEQFF.